Listed here is a single T cell receptor beta chain. The CDR3 runs 14 residues. V trimming: 3 bases; J trimming: 6 bases; junction bases outside the gene matches: 4. Germline lookup yields CDR1 LGHDT and CDR2 YNNKEL (reference sequence). This sample is drawn from a study of blood T cell repertoires in COVID-19. As for the study in general: COVID-19 samples, acute and convalescent, were from the United States, Italy and Spain. T cells, B-cell-depleted T cells, or PBMCs supplied cDNA or gDNA.

Enrolled during active infection, Seattle patients were then followed longitudinally. Original processing notes: Amplifying reference gene primers gave estimates of nucleated cell counts. Using immunoSEQ multiplex PCR, the repertoire was profiled, and TCRdb retains in-frame clones only, with some absent. V and J calls and clone size are copied from that table; D and trimming were computed from the DNA. The sample lists about 190,000 clones; about 85% were seen once. The gene calls are TRBV3-1 (or the pseudogene TRBV3-2) and TRBJ1-1; TRBD1 matches 10 bases. Sequenced sample: peripheral blood. The receptor comes from a man at least 80 years old with COVID-19, enrolled during active disease. DNA for the CDR3: TGTGCCAGCAGCCACCGGGACAGGGGACCTGAAGCTTTCTTT. Its translation: CASSHRDRGPEAFF.